These 11 T cell receptor beta chains share one sample of origin, sequenced in a study of T cells in Graves' hyperthyroidism and ophthalmopathy (dated by TCRdb to the late 2010s). Receptor libraries were prepared by multiplex PCR. These reads were obtained on an Illumina HiSeq 2000. The TCR beta CDR3 regions were amplified from the RNA transcripts. The first round of RT-PCR for the TCR CDR3 was performed with the HTBI primer set and the Qiagen OneStep RT-PCR kit. Through fastp at Q25 and MiXCR, TCRdb rebuilt clones from the public reads, retaining in-frame beta chains. Identical CDR3 proteins give one entry, which carries the most common genes and DNA. The sample table records some 550,000 distinct CDR3 sequences; around 20% of these occur just once. More than 25% of the sample is taken by the ten largest. Input material: blood. The receptors here all came from a man aged 18 to 30 with Graves' hyperthyroidism.

This clonotype came up many times. This chain joins TRBV19 and TRBJ1-5, with 9 bases matching TRBD1. The trim removed 4 bases at V and 4 bases at J, leaving 5 bases unmatched. The germline CDR1 and CDR2 sequences are LNHDA and SQIVND (reference sequence). The CDR3 has 15 residues. This CDR3 reads CASSTDRGGNQPQHF. The CDR3 bases are TGTGCCAGTAGTACGGACAGGGGAGGTAATCAGCCCCAGCATTTT.

This clonotype was seen many times. CDR3 loop: CASTSGTAPYEQYF. In DNA, the CDR3 is TGTGCCAGCACCTCCGGGACAGCTCCCTACGAGCAGTACTTC. J is TRBJ2-7 and V is TRBV28, with 7 bases fitting TRBD1. This CDR3 region has 14 residues. Germline CDR1 reads MDHEN; CDR2 reads SYDVKM. V was clipped by 7 bases and J by 2 bases; unmatched bases: 8.

The J gene is TRBJ2-5, the V gene TRBV6-1, with D maybe TRBD1 (6 bases). CDR3 length equals 15 residues. The V gene lost 2 bases and the J gene lost 5 bases, with 15 bases spanning the gap. Germline assignment: CDR1 MNHNS and CDR2 SASEGT. CDR3 DNA: TGTGCCAGCAGTGAAAGTGGGGGCCCAAGGGAGACCCAGTACTTC. It codes for CASSESGGPRETQYF.

This chain uses TRBV20-1 with TRBJ1-5; no definite D call. This CDR3 is 15 amino acids long. From germline, CDR1 is DFQATT and CDR2 SNEGSKA (reference sequence). The V gene lost 1 base and the J gene lost 0 bases, with 10 bases spanning the gap. CDR3 sequence: CSARVVVDSNQPQHF. The CDR3 DNA reads as TGCAGTGCTAGAGTGGTGGTGGATAGCAATCAGCCCCAGCATTTT.

This clonotype has only a few counts. This chain joins TRBV20-1 and TRBJ2-3; TRBD2 is a possible D gene (6 bases). Trimming took 0 bases from V and 2 from J, leaving 15 bases between them. The CDR3 runs 16 residues. Germline V CDR1 and CDR2: DFQATT, SNEGSKA (reference sequence). The CDR3 DNA is TGCAGTGCTAGAGATCGGTGGCTAGCGTACACAGATACGCAGTATTTT. Amino acid sequence: CSARDRWLAYTDTQYF.

This clonotype was detected only a few times. The V and J genes are TRBV6-2 or TRBV6-3 and TRBJ1-1; 8 bases align to TRBD1. The junction had 6 bases not matched to a gene; V was cut back by 5 bases and J by 4 bases. Germline CDR1 reads MNHEY; CDR2 reads SVGEGT. This CDR3 has 14 amino acids. CDR3: CASSTPGQVTEAFF. In nucleotides, the CDR3 is TGTGCCAGCAGTACTCCGGGACAGGTCACTGAAGCTTTCTTT.

This clonotype was recorded many times. The chain employs TRBV12-3 or TRBV12-4 and TRBJ2-7, with 9 bases lining up with TRBD2. CDR3 length equals 16 residues. V was clipped by 3 bases and J by 4 bases; unmatched bases: 10. CDR3 DNA sequence: TGTGCCAGCAGTTTTGCGCTAGCGGGGTTATCTTACGAGCAGTACTTC. Its protein is CASSFALAGLSYEQYF.

The V gene is TRBV7-2, the J gene TRBJ1-5; D gene uncertain. The V end lost 1 base, the J end lost 3 bases, and 7 bases lay between the germline ends. The CDR3 runs 14 residues. The germline CDR1 and CDR2 sequences are SGHTA and FQGNSA. This chain's CDR3 is CASSLVDYNQPQHF. The CDR3 coding sequence is TGTGCCAGCAGCTTAGTGGATTACAATCAGCCCCAGCATTTT.

This clonotype appeared once. The chain couples TRBV12-3 or TRBV12-4 to TRBJ1-2, with D maybe TRBD1 (6 bases). V lost 6 bases and J 8 bases, leaving 19 bases between the germline ends. The CDR3 has 14 residues. Written as DNA, the CDR3 is TGTGCCAGCAGGGCAGGGGCGCGGACTAGCGGCTACACCTTC. Its translation: CASRAGARTSGYTF.

This clonotype was seen a handful of times. The chain is built from TRBV6-2 or TRBV6-3 and TRBJ1-3; D is undetermined. This CDR3 has 19 residues. V was clipped by 6 bases and J by 0 bases, with 24 bases between them. The germline V gene has CDR1 MNHEY and CDR2 SVGEGT. CDR3 region: CASSPDLPLEHRSGNTIYF. The CDR3 DNA reads TGTGCCAGCAGCCCCGACCTCCCCCTCGAACACCGCTCTGGAAACACCATATATTTT.

This clonotype was seen many times. V and J are TRBV20-1 and TRBJ1-5; D gene unclear. Germline V CDR1 and CDR2: DFQATT, SNEGSKA (reference sequence). Trimming removed 3 bases from V and 7 bases from J, with 10 bases in between. CDR3 length: 12 residues. CDR3 DNA sequence: TGCAGTGCTAGTCTACCCAGCCAGCCCCAGCATTTT. As protein: CSASLPSQPQHF.